This T cell receptor beta chain was captured in a study of beta chain features in type 1 diabetes. Turning to the study itself: Age, gender, cell numbers and subset yield matched between patients and controls. Study-wide results and caveats: Cells with high TCR expression could be over-represented when cDNA is sequenced. Moderate but significant shortening of TCRB CDR3s was recorded in all four CD4+ subsets from Type 1 diabetes patients. Patients and controls would share equally any PCR tilt toward shorter templates.

Every bit of the isolated RNA underwent reverse transcription, so sequencing read expressed TCRB transcripts. TCRdb's table, derived via immunoSEQ multiplex PCR, lists solely in-frame clones and lacks some. There are hundreds of thousands of clones in the sample; roughly an eighth occur only once, and nearly 0.04% lies in the top ten. With regard to this clone: Its antigen is unknown.

Germline loops: CDR1 SQVTM, CDR2 ANQGSEA. J was trimmed by 4 bases and V by 4 bases; bases with no gene match: 6. This CDR3 has 14 amino acids. Sorted populations all exceeded 95% purity. J is TRBJ2-2 and V is TRBV29-1; TRBD1 matches 7 bases. Sequences were obtained from naive CD4+ T cells from blood. The TCR was taken from a man younger than 35 with type 1 diabetes. The CDR3 DNA follows: TGCAGCGTTGTAGGACAGGTTACCACCGGGGAGCTGTTTTTT. Translated: CSVVGQVTTGELFF.